This TCR beta chain was sequenced in a study of cytomegalovirus exposure and HLA in healthy donors. Per germline, CDR1 MDHEN and CDR2 SYDVKM. The CDR3 is made up of 15 amino acids. Unmatched junction bases numbered 3, after V lost 3 bases and J lost 1 base. Using immunoSEQ multiplex PCR, the repertoire was profiled, and TCRdb retains in-frame clones only, with some absent. The sample records some 320,000 clones, approximately 90% being singletons. Sequencing used PBMCs. This TCR derives from a woman aged 25 to 39 in good health and CMV-seropositive. The chain is built from TRBV28 and TRBJ1-5, with TRBD1 matching over 7 bases. The CDR3 DNA is TGTGCCAGCAGTTTCGTCAGGGGGAGCAATCAGCCCCAGCATTTT. Amino acids: CASSFVRGSNQPQHF.